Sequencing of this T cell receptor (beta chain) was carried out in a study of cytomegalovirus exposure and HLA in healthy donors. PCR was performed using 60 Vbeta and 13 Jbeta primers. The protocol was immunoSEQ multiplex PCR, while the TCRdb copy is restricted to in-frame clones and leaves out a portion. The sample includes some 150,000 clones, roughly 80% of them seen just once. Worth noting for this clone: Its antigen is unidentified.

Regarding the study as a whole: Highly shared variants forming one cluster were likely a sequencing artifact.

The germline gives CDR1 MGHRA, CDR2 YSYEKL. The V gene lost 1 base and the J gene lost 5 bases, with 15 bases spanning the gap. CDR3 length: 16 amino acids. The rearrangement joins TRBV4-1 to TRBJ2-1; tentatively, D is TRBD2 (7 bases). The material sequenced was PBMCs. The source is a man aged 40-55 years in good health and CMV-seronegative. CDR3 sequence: CASSQVRGGGNNEQFF. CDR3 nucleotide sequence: TGCGCCAGCAGCCAAGTCAGAGGGGGGGGAAACAATGAGCAGTTCTTC.